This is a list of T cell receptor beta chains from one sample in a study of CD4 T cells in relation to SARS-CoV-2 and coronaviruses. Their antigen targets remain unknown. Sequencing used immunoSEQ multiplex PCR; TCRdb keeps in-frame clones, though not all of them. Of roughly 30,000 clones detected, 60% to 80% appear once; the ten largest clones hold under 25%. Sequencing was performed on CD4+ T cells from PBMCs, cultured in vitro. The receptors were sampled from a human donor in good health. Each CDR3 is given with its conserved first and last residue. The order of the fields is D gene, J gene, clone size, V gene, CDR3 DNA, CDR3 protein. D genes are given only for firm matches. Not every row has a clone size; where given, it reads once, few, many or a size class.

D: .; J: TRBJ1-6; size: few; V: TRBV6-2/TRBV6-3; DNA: TGTGCCAGCAGTTACCCTGGACGGCTGGATCTCCTCCACTTT; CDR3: CASSYPGRLDLLHF
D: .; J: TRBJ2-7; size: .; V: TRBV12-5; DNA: TGTGCTAGTGGCCCCAGGAGTTACGAGCAGTACTTC; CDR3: CASGPRSYEQYF
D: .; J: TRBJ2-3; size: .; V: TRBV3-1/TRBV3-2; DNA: TGTGCCAGCAGCCAGGCCAGGGGAGGCGATACGCAGTATTTT; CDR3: CASSQARGGDTQYF
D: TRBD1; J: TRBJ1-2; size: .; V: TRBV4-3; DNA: TGCGCCAGCAGTCGAGGACAGGGGGCATTCTATGGCTACACCTTC; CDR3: CASSRGQGAFYGYTF
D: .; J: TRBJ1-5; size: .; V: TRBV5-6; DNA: TGTGCCAGCAGCCGCACAGGGTCCGGCAATCAGCCCCAGCATTTT; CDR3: CASSRTGSGNQPQHF
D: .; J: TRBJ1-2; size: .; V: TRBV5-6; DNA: TGTGCCAGCAGGAACGTAGGGAACTATGGCTACACCTTC; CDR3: CASRNVGNYGYTF
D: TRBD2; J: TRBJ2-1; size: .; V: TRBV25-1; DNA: TGTGCCTCAGTGAAATCATATGCGGGAGGAGGGAATGAGCAGTTCTTC; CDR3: CASVKSYAGGGNEQFF
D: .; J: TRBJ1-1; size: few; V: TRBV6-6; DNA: TGTGCCAGCAGTTACTCGCCCCGGGGCGCCACTGAAGCTTTCTTT; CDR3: CASSYSPRGATEAFF
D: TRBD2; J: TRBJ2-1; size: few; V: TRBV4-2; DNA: TGTGCCAGCAGCCCTCAAGCGGGAAGGTCCTACAATGAGCAGTTCTTC; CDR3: CASSPQAGRSYNEQFF
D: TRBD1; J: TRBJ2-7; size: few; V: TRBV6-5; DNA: TGTGCCAGCAGGGGACAGGCAGACTACGAGCAGTACTTC; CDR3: CASRGQADYEQYF
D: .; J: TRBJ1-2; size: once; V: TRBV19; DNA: TGTGCCAGTAGCAACGGGGGAGGGGCGCTACTCTATGGCTACACCTTC; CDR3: CASSNGGGALLYGYTF
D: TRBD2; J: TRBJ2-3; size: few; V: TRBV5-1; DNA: TGCGCCAGCAGCATTAGCGGGGATAGCACAGATACGCAGTATTTT; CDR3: CASSISGDSTDTQYF
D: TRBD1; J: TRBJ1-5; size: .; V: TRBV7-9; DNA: TGTGCCAGCAGCTTAATAGGGGGACAGGGCGATCAGCCCCAGCATTTT; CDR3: CASSLIGGQGDQPQHF
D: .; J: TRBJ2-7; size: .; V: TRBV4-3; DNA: TGCGCCAGCAGCCAAGATCGAAGGGCGCAGCAGTACTTC; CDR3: CASSQDRRAQQYF
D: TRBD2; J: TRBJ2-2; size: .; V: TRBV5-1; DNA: TGCGCCAGCAGCTATGGGACTAGCGGGGCAAACCCCGGGGAGCTGTTTTTT; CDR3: CASSYGTSGANPGELFF
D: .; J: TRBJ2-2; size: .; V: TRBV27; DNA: TGTGCCAGCCATCCCGGTAGAGCTACCGGGGAGCTGTTTTTT; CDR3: CASHPGRATGELFF
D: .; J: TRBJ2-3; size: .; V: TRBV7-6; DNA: TGTGCCAGCAGCTTAGGTCCTACGGCGGGTACGCAGTATTTT; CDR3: CASSLGPTAGTQYF
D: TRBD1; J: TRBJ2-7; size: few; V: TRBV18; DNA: TGTGCCAGCTCCCCTGGGACAGTTTTCTACGAGCAGTACTTC; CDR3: CASSPGTVFYEQYF
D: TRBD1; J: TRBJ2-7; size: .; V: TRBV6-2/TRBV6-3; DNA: TGTGCCAGCAGCCTACAGGGGTGGGAGCAGTACTTC; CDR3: CASSLQGWEQYF
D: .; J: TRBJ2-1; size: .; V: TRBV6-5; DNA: TGTGCCAGCAGCGCAACGCGTGGGACCTACAATGAGCAGTTCTTC; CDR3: CASSATRGTYNEQFF
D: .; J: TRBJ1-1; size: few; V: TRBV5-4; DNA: TGTGCCAGCAGACCCAGCATCTCCTCCGGCACTGAAGCTTTCTTT; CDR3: CASRPSISSGTEAFF
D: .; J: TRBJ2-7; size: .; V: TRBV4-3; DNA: TGCGCCAGCAGCCAAGAAGGCCAGGGGGGCGAGCAGTACTTC; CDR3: CASSQEGQGGEQYF
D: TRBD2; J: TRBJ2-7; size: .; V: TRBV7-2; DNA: TGTGCCAGCAGCACTCGCGGGGGACCGGCCTACGAGCAGTACTTC; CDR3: CASSTRGGPAYEQYF
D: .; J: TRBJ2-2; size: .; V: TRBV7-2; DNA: TGTGCCAGCAGCTTACAAAGACTGAACACCGGGGAGCTGTTTTTT; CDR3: CASSLQRLNTGELFF
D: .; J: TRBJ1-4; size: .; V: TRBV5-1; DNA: TGCGCCAGCAGCTTGGGGCAGACTAATGAAAAACTGTTTTTT; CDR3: CASSLGQTNEKLFF
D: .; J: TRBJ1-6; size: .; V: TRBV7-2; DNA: TGTGCCAGCAGCCGCCGGGGGGGGGAAAATAATTCACCCCTCCACTTT; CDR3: CASSRRGGENNSPLHF
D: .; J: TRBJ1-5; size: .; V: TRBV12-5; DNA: TGTGCTAGTGGTTCAGGGTCGAGGCAGCCCCAGCATTTT; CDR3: CASGSGSRQPQHF
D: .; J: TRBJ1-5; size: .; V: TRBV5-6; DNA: TGTGCCAGCAGCAGAGCGGGGAGCATTCAGCCCCAGCATTTT; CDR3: CASSRAGSIQPQHF
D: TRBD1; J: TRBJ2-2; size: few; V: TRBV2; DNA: TGTGCCACCCGACAGGGGGGCACCGGGGAGCTGTTTTTT; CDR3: CATRQGGTGELFF